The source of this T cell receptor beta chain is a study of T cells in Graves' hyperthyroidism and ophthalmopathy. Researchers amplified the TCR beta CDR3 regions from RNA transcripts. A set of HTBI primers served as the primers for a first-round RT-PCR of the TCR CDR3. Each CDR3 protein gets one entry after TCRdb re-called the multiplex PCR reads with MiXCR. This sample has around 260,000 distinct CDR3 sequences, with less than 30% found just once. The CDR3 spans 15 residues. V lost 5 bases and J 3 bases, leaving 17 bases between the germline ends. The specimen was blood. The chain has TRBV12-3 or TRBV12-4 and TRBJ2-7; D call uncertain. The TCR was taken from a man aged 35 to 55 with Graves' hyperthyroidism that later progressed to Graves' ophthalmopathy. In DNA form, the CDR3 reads TGTGCCAGCAGTCCAGACTTAAGTGCCAGCTACGAGCAGTACTTC. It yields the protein CASSPDLSASYEQYF.